The rows below give T cell receptor beta chains drawn from one sample of a study of identical twins. TCRdb reprocessed the 5' RACE reads via MiXCR and lists one record per CDR3 protein. Of 400,000 to 500,000 distinct CDR3 sequences in the sample, more than 13% are singletons; the top ten hold approximately 0.9%. This sample was also put to use in a study of yellow fever vaccine responses in identical twins.

Sample: CD4+ T cells sorted from blood. Receptor source: a woman aged 18-30 years in good health. Each CDR3 is given with its conserved first and last residue. Each record gives: V gene, J gene, clone size, D gene, CDR3 DNA, CDR3 protein. D genes are given only for firm matches. Size tells how often a clone was seen (once, few, many) or the class of an expanded clone, and some rows leave it out.

>TRBV18|TRBJ2-7|.|.
TGTGCCAGCTCACCAATGGCAGGGCTTGGGGAGCAGTACTTC
CASSPMAGLGEQYF
>TRBV6-1|TRBJ2-3|few|TRBD2
TGTGCCAGCACCTTAAATCCCCGGGGGGTGAGCATGCATACGCAGTATTTT
CASTLNPRGVSMHTQYF
>TRBV4-3|TRBJ2-6|.|TRBD1
TGCGCCAGCAGCCCCAGGGGGAATGGGGCCAACGTCCTGACTTTC
CASSPRGNGANVLTF
>TRBV28|TRBJ2-3|few|.
TGTGCCAGCATAGCGGGCCCCGGGGGCAGGGCGCAGTATTTT
CASIAGPGGRAQYF
>TRBV20-1|TRBJ1-1|few|.
TGCAGTGCTAGAGATCGAAGGGGTATCCCTGAAGCTTTCTTT
CSARDRRGIPEAFF
>TRBV10-2|TRBJ2-6|.|.
TGCGCCAGCAGTGCCCCGGGAAGCTCTGGGGCCAACGTCCTGACTTTC
CASSAPGSSGANVLTF
>TRBV15|TRBJ2-1|few|.
TGTGCCACCAGCATTCAGGGGAGGGGCAGGGAGCAGTTCTTC
CATSIQGRGREQFF
>TRBV5-1|TRBJ2-7|.|.
TGCGCCAGCAGTCAGCAGGGACGGAGTCCGGGCCACGAGCAGTACTTC
CASSQQGRSPGHEQYF
>TRBV7-2|TRBJ2-5|.|.
TGTGCCAGCAGCAGACGGGACGTACTAGAGACCCAGTACTTC
CASSRRDVLETQYF
>TRBV7-9|TRBJ2-1|few|TRBD1
TGTGCCAGCAGCCAAATACTGAAAACGGGACAGGGATACAATGAGCAGTTCTTC
CASSQILKTGQGYNEQFF
>TRBV6-1|TRBJ2-5|.|.
TGTGCCAGCACCAAAGAAGGGGGGATGACCCAGTACTTC
CASTKEGGMTQYF
>TRBV6-2/TRBV6-3|TRBJ2-7|few|.
TGTGCCAGCAGTTACTCGAATACGTTGACGGCCCTCAACGAGCAGTACTTC
CASSYSNTLTALNEQYF
>TRBV12-3/TRBV12-4|TRBJ1-6|.|TRBD1
TGTGCCACAGGGACAGGGTGGTCACCCCTCCACTTT
CATGTGWSPLHF
>TRBV7-2|TRBJ2-7|many|.
TGTGCCAGCAGCGGGACGACGACCTACGAGCAGTACTTC
CASSGTTTYEQYF
>TRBV4-1|TRBJ2-1|many|.
TGCGCCAGCAGCCAAGATGGTTTGGGGGCGGGAGTGGCCTACAATGAGCAGTTCTTC
CASSQDGLGAGVAYNEQFF
>TRBV12-3/TRBV12-4|TRBJ1-3|.|.
TGTGCCAGCAGTTTAGGGACAGCCGTCTCTGGAAACACCATATATTTT
CASSLGTAVSGNTIYF
>TRBV20-1|TRBJ2-1|many|.
TGCAGTGCTAGACACAGCCCGAGAGGTGAGCAGTTCTTC
CSARHSPRGEQFF